Described below is a single TCR beta chain sequence and its context. V lost 6 bases and J lost 1, with 9 bases in between. The CDR3 sequence is 13 residues long. In germline, CDR1 is KGHSH, CDR2 LQKENI. The sample is drawn from a study of blood T cell repertoires in COVID-19. About the research overall: Samples representing acute and convalescent COVID-19 were sourced from the United States, Italy and Spain. PBMCs, B-cell-depleted T cells, or T cells were the source of the cDNA or gDNA that made up the material.

In the authors' methods: The assay estimated nucleated cells by amplifying reference gene primers. This table comes from immunoSEQ multiplex PCR, and its TCRdb copy is limited to in-frame clones, with some not included. The V and J calls and clone size were taken over from that table, and D and trimming were inferred from the DNA. Counted here are about 42,000 clones, roughly 80% occurring once; the ten biggest clones make up under 30%. The source of this sequence is a woman in her seventies with acute or convalescent COVID-19. Sequencing used peripheral blood. This chain joins TRBV18 and TRBJ2-5; a weak D match, TRBD2 (5 bases). The CDR3 is CASSARGQETQYF. Written as DNA, the CDR3 is TGTGCCAGCTCTGCCCGGGGCCAAGAGACCCAGTACTTC.